The clone carrying this TCR beta chain was seen a few times. V lost 1 base and J 4 bases, leaving 9 bases between the germline ends. Germline V lookup: CDR1 LNHDA, CDR2 SQIVND (reference sequence). CDR3 length: 14 residues. Recruited during active infection, patients (from Seattle) were subsequently followed longitudinally. This record comes from a study of blood T cell repertoires in COVID-19. Study-level information: In each case, the material was cDNA or gDNA derived from T cells, B-cell-depleted T cells, or PBMCs.

Original data processing: It was from reference gene primer amplification that nucleated cell counts were estimated. The data were produced by immunoSEQ multiplex PCR, yet TCRdb's version contains in-frame clones alone and is incomplete. D and trimming were read from the DNA, whereas the V and J calls and clone size are those reported in that table. This sample has about 180,000 clones, with about 87% found just once. V usage is TRBV19 and J usage is TRBJ2-3; the D is unclear. The specimen sequenced was peripheral blood. The clonotype originates from a man aged 60 to 69 with COVID-19, enrolled during active disease. The CDR3 loop is CASSIGEFADTQYF. CDR3 nucleotides: TGTGCCAGTAGTATAGGCGAGTTCGCAGATACGCAGTATTTT.